A selection of T cell receptor beta chains follows, all from one sample in a study of cytomegalovirus exposure and HLA in healthy donors. The method was immunoSEQ multiplex PCR; TCRdb's version includes in-frame clones alone and lacks a portion of them. This sample yields about 130,000 clones, of which roughly 80% are seen a single time; 2.5% to 3.5% belongs to the top ten. Material for sequencing was PBMCs. The receptors come from a male donor in good health and CMV-seronegative. Each CDR3 is given with its conserved first and last residue. The D gene is left open where the match is weak. Not all rows give a size; the values are once, few, many and, for expanded clones, a class.

v_call,d_call,j_call,clone_size,cdr3_aa,cdr3_nt
TRBV28,TRBD1,TRBJ1-2,NA,CASSLSPRGSGYTF,TGTGCCAGCAGTTTATCCCCCAGGGGGTCTGGCTACACCTTC
TRBV30,TRBD1,TRBJ2-7,NA,CAWWVPGGRGEQYF,TGTGCCTGGTGGGTACCAGGGGGTCGAGGGGAGCAGTACTTC
TRBV10-2,TRBD2,TRBJ2-7,NA,CASSALASGSSGEQYF,TGCGCCAGCAGCGCTCTTGCTAGCGGGAGTTCTGGCGAGCAGTACTTC
TRBV5-1,TRBD1,TRBJ1-3,NA,CASTPGQTSGNTIYF,TGCGCCAGCACCCCGGGACAGACCTCTGGAAACACCATATATTTT
TRBV2,NA,TRBJ2-2,many,CASSPGAGELFF,TGTGCCAGCAGTCCAGGGGCCGGGGAGCTGTTTTTT
TRBV18,NA,TRBJ2-1,few,CASSPRQGYNEQFF,TGTGCCAGCTCACCAAGGCAGGGATACAATGAGCAGTTCTTC
TRBV28,NA,TRBJ2-7,NA,CASSQPSSYEQYF,TGTGCCAGCAGTCAACCCAGCTCCTACGAGCAGTACTTC
TRBV5-1,TRBD1,TRBJ1-1,NA,CASSLARTGYMEAFF,TGCGCCAGCAGCTTGGCCAGGACAGGGTATATGGAAGCTTTCTTT
TRBV5-1,TRBD1,TRBJ2-7,NA,CASSPQGAYEQYF,TGCGCCAGCAGCCCACAGGGGGCTTACGAGCAGTACTTC
TRBV6-6,TRBD1,TRBJ1-2,NA,CASSYSIIGTAYGYTF,TGTGCCAGCAGTTACTCGATCATAGGGACAGCCTATGGCTACACCTTC
TRBV19,TRBD2,TRBJ2-1,once,CASSTPGLVSSEQFF,TGTGCCAGTAGTACCCCGGGACTAGTCTCCTCTGAGCAGTTCTTC
TRBV5-5,NA,TRBJ1-1,NA,CASSWPPARQNTEAFF,TGTGCCAGCAGCTGGCCCCCCGCGCGACAGAACACTGAAGCTTTCTTT
TRBV19,NA,TRBJ2-7,NA,CASSPQELIGEQYF,TGTGCCAGTAGTCCACAGGAGCTAATAGGCGAGCAGTACTTC
TRBV27,TRBD1,TRBJ1-1,NA,CASSSDTGVAEAFF,TGTGCCAGCAGTTCCGATACAGGGGTGGCTGAAGCTTTCTTT
TRBV5-4,NA,TRBJ2-7,few,CASSFDGGSYEQYF,TGTGCCAGCAGCTTCGACGGAGGGAGCTACGAGCAGTACTTC
TRBV27,NA,TRBJ2-1,NA,CASSQRDRTSNEQFF,TGTGCCAGCAGTCAGCGGGACAGGACATCCAATGAGCAGTTCTTC
TRBV29-1,TRBD1,TRBJ2-1,few,CSVSKQGAIGEQFF,TGCAGCGTCTCCAAACAGGGGGCTATCGGTGAGCAGTTCTTC
TRBV6-5,NA,TRBJ1-2,NA,CVSSYQRHGGNDGYTF,TGTGTCAGCAGTTACCAGAGGCATGGAGGGAATGACGGCTACACCTTC
TRBV15,NA,TRBJ2-3,NA,CATSGRADTQYF,TGTGCCACCAGCGGCAGGGCAGATACGCAGTATTTT
TRBV5-3,NA,TRBJ1-1,NA,CARSIGREPEAFF,TGTGCCAGAAGTATCGGCAGGGAACCTGAAGCTTTCTTT
TRBV9,TRBD1,TRBJ1-1,NA,CASSLKGANTEAFF,TGTGCCAGCAGCCTCAAGGGGGCAAACACTGAAGCTTTCTTT
TRBV28,TRBD1,TRBJ1-1,NA,CASSPPGQGTEAFF,TGTGCCAGCAGTCCCCCGGGACAGGGGACTGAAGCTTTCTTT
TRBV7-9,NA,TRBJ2-1,NA,CASGGGLGINEQFF,TGTGCCAGCGGAGGTGGATTGGGGATCAATGAGCAGTTCTTC
TRBV10-3,TRBD2,TRBJ2-3,NA,CAISLLAGGPDTQYF,TGTGCCATCAGCCTACTAGCGGGGGGCCCAGATACGCAGTATTTT
TRBV5-6,NA,TRBJ2-3,NA,CASSSWTGSTDTQYF,TGTGCCAGCAGTTCTTGGACTGGGAGCACAGATACGCAGTATTTT
TRBV27,NA,TRBJ1-5,NA,CASSVLPPADSNQPQHF,TGTGCCAGCAGTGTTTTACCCCCTGCTGACTCCAATCAGCCCCAGCATTTT
TRBV4-2,TRBD2,TRBJ2-7,NA,CASSHGLAGVLGEQYF,TGTGCCAGCAGCCACGGACTAGCGGGAGTGCTTGGCGAGCAGTACTTC
TRBV4-1,TRBD1,TRBJ1-2,NA,CASSRPGQGNYGYTF,TGCGCCAGCAGCCGACCGGGACAGGGGAACTATGGCTACACCTTC
TRBV7-9,NA,TRBJ2-5,few,CASSPRSVETQYF,TGTGCCAGCAGCCCAAGGAGCGTGGAGACCCAGTACTTC